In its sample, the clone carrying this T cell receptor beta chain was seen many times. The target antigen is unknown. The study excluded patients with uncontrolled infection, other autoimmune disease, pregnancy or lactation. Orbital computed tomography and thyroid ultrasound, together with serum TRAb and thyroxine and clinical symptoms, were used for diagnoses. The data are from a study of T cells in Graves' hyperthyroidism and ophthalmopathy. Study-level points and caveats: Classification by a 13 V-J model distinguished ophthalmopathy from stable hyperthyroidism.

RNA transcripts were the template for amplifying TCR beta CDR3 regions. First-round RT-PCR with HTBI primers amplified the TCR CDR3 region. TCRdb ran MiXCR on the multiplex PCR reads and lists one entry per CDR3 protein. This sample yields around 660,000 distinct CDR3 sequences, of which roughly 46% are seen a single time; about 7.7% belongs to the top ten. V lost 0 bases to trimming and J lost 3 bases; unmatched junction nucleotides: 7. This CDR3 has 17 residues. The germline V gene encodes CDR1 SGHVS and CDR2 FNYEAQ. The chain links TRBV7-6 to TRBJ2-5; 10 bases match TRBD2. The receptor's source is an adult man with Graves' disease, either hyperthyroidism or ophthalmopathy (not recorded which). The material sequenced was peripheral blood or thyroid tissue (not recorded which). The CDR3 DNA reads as TGTGCCAGCAGCTTAGCCGCCTCTAGCGGGGGCGAAGAGACCCAGTACTTC. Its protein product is CASSLAASSGGEETQYF.